This T cell receptor beta chain came from a study of blood T cells in healthy people across ages. Overall study context: Template-switching capture recovered about one barcoded beta molecule per two T cells.

Germline lookup yields CDR1 SNHLY and CDR2 FYNNEI. This CDR3 comprises 15 residues. Germline trimming cut 7 bases from V and 3 bases from J; bases unmatched to any gene: 4. Primed by a sample-barcoded 5' primer and a J-beta primer mix, a second PCR proceeded for about 6 to 12 cycles. TCRdb reprocessed the 5' RACE reads with MiXCR, giving one entry per CDR3 protein. The data show around 710,000 distinct CDR3 sequences, approximately 39% seen once. Findings and caveats of the study: For the donors, CMV status was unknown and possibly confounded expanded clonotype changes. A roughly linear fall in TCR beta diversity per million T cells was seen with increasing age. Those diversity estimates obtained from one million T cells were thought to be underestimates.

This clonotype was found many times. Its antigen remains unidentified. V usage is TRBV2 and J usage is TRBJ2-3, with 13 bases aligning to TRBD2. The sequence was collected from a woman in her fifties or sixties in good health. The sample was blood. As DNA, the CDR3 is TGTGCCAGCAATCGACTAGCGGGGGGTACAGATACGCAGTATTTT. Protein: CASNRLAGGTDTQYF.